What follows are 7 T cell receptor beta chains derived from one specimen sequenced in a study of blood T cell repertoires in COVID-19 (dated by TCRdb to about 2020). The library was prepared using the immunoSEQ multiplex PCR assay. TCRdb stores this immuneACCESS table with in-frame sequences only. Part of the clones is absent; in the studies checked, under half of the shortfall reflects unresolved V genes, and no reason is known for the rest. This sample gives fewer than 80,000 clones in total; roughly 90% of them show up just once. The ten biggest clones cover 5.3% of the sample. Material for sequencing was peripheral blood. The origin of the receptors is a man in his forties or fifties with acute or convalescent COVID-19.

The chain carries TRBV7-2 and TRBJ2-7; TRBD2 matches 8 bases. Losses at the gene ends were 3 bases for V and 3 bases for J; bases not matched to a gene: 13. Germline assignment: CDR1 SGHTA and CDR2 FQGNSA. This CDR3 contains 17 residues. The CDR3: CASSFRFSGVSYYEQYF. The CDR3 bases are TGTGCCAGCAGCTTTCGTTTTAGCGGGGTATCCTACTACGAGCAGTACTTC.

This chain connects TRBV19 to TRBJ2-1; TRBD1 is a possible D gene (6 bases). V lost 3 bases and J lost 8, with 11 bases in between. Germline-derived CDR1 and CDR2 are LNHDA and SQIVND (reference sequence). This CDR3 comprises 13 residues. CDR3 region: CASSMLEGDEQFF. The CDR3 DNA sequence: TGTGCCAGTAGTATGTTAGAGGGGGATGAGCAGTTCTTC.

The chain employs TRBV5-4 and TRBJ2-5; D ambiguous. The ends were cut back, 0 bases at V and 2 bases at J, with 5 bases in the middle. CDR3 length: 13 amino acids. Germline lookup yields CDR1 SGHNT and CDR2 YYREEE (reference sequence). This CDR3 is CASSLDRQETQYF. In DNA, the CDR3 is TGTGCCAGCAGCTTGGACAGACAAGAGACCCAGTACTTC.

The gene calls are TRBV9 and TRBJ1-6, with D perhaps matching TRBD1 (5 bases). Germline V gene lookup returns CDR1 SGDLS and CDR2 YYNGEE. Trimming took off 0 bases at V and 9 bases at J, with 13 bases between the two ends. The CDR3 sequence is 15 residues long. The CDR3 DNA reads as TGTGCCAGCAGCGTAGGCGGGAGTGGGACTTCACCCCTCCACTTT. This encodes CASSVGGSGTSPLHF. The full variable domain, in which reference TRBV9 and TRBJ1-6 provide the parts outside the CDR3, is DSGVTQTPKHLITATGQRVTLRCSPRSGDLSVYWYQQSLDQGLQFLIQYYNGEERAKGNILERFSAQQFPDLHSELNLSSLELGDSALYFCASSVGGSGTSPLHFGNGTRLTVT.

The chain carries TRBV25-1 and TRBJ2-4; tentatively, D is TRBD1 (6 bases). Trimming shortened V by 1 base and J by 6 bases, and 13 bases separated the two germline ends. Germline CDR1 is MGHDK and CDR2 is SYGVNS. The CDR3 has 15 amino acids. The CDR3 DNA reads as TGTGCCAGCAGTGAATTAAGGGGGACACCAAACATTCAGTACTTC. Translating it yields CASSELRGTPNIQYF.

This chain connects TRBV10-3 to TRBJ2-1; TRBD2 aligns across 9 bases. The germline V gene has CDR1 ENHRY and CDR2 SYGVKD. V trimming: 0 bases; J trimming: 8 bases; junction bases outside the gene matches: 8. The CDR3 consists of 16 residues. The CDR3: CAISESIAGVFDEQFF. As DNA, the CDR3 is TGTGCCATCAGTGAGTCAATAGCGGGAGTCTTTGATGAGCAGTTCTTC.

The CDR3 DNA reads TGTGCCAGCAGTTTGGGGACAGGGGGCGATGAGCAGTTCTTC. Protein sequence: CASSLGTGGDEQFF. The V gene is TRBV27, the J gene TRBJ2-1, with 12 bases matching TRBD1. The length of the CDR3 is 14 residues. Germline V lookup: CDR1 MNHEY, CDR2 SMNVEV (reference sequence). V trimming: 3 bases; J trimming: 8 bases; junction bases outside the gene matches: 2.